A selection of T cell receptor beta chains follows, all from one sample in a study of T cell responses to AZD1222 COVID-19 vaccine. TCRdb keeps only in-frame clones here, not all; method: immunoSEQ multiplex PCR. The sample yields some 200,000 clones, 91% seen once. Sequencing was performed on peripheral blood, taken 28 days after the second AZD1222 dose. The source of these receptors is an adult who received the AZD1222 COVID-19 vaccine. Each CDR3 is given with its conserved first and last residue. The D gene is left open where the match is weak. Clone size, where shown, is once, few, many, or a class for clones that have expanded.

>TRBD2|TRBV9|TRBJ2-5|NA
TGTGCCAGCAGTCAGTCGACTAGCGGGGAAGAGACCCAGTACTTC
CASSQSTSGEETQYF
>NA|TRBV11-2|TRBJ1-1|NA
TGTGCCAGCAGCTTCGCCGGGCCCCTGAACACTGAAGCTTTCTTT
CASSFAGPLNTEAFF
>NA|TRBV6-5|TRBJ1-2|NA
TGTGCCAGCAGACAAGTGTCGAGGGACTATGGCTACACCTTC
CASRQVSRDYGYTF
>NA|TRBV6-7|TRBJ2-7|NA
TGTGCCAGCAGTTACTCGACGCATCCCCGTCCAACAGGGCCTCCGCCCTACGAGCAGTACTTC
CASSYSTHPRPTGPPPYEQYF
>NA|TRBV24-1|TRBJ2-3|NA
TGTGCCACCAGTGATACGACAGCTAGCACAGATACGCAGTATTTT
CATSDTTASTDTQYF
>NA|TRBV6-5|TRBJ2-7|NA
TGTGCCAGCACCCACCGGCAGCAGTTTCCCTACGAGCAGTACTTC
CASTHRQQFPYEQYF
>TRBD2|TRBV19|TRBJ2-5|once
TGTGCCAGTAGCTTTAGCGGGAGCCCCGAAGAGACCCAGTACTTC
CASSFSGSPEETQYF
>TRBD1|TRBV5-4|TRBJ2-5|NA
TGTGCCAGCAGCTTGGGTGCCGGGACAGGGTTTTTGGAGACCCAGTACTTC
CASSLGAGTGFLETQYF
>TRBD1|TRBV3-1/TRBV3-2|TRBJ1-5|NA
TGTGCCAGCAGCCAAGGACAGGGGGTCGCCAATCAGCCCCAGCATTTT
CASSQGQGVANQPQHF
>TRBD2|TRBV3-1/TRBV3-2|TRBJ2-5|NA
TGTGCCAGCAGCCACAGAAGGGGCGGGAGGGGGCAAGAGACCCAGTACTTC
CASSHRRGGRGQETQYF
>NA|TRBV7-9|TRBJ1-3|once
TGTGCCAGCAGCTTCGCTTTCGCCTTTCACTCTGGAAACACCATATATTTT
CASSFAFAFHSGNTIYF
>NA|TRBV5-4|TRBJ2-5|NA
TGTGCCAGCAGCTTGGCCCAGCGGGTGGACCAAGAGACCCAGTACTTC
CASSLAQRVDQETQYF
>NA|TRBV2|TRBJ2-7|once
TGTGCCAGCAGCGCAGACAGGTTTCAGTACTTC
CASSADRFQYF
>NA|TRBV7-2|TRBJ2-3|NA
TGTGCCAGCAGCCTCGGGCCGAGTTCTACGCAGTATTTT
CASSLGPSSTQYF
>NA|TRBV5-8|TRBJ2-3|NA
TGTGCCAGCAGCAAGGGAGGAGGGTCAGATACGCAGTATTTT
CASSKGGGSDTQYF
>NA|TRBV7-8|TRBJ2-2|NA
TGTGCCAGCAGCGCACCTCTGGGGACCGGGGAGCTGTTTTTT
CASSAPLGTGELFF
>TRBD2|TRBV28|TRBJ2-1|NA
TGTGCCAGCAGTACCGGACTAGCCCGGGAGCAGTTCTTC
CASSTGLAREQFF
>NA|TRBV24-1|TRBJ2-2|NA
TGTGCCACCAGTGATTTGACAGGGAACGGGGAGCTGTTTTTT
CATSDLTGNGELFF
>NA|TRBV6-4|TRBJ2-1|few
TGTGCCAGCAGACGGACAGAAAACAATGAGCAGTTCTTC
CASRRTENNEQFF
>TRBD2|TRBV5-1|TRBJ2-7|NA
TGCGCCAGCAGCACGGGACTAGCGGGGGGAGAAAACTTC
CASSTGLAGGENF
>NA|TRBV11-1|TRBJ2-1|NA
TGTGCCAGCAGCTGGACTAAAATTTCCAATGAGCAGTTCTTC
CASSWTKISNEQFF
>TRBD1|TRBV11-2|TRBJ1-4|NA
TGTGCCAGCAGTTTAACAGGGGGGGAAAAACTGTTTTTT
CASSLTGGEKLFF
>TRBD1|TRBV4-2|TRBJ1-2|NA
TGTGCCAGCAGCCAAGGGGACGGGACAGCTAACTATGGCTACACCTTC
CASSQGDGTANYGYTF
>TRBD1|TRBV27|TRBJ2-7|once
TGTGCCAGCAGTATTACAGGGGGCGGCGAGCAGTACTTC
CASSITGGGEQYF
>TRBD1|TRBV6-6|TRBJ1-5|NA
TGTGCCAGCAGGCGACAGGGGGCCGGCGCAAGCAATCAGCCCCAGCATTTT
CASRRQGAGASNQPQHF
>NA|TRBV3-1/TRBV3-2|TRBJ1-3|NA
TGTGCCAGCAGCCGACTGGCTGGAAACACCATATATTTT
CASSRLAGNTIYF
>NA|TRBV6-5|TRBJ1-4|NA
TGTGCCAGCAGGAAGTCCCAGGGGAATGAAAAACTGTTTTTT
CASRKSQGNEKLFF
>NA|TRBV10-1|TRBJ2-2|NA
TGCGCCAGCAGTGAGACCCGACAGGCCGGGGAGCTGTTTTTT
CASSETRQAGELFF
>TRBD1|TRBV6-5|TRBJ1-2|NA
TGTGCCAGCAGTTACTTTTCAGGGGGGGACTATGGCTACACCTTC
CASSYFSGGDYGYTF
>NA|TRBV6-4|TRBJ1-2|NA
TGTGCCAGCAGTGAGTGGCACGGTGGCTACACCTTC
CASSEWHGGYTF
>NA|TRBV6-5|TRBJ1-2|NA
TGTGCCAGCATAACATACGGGGGTAACTATGGCTACACCTTC
CASITYGGNYGYTF
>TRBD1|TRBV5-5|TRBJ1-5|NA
TGTGCCAGCAGCTTAACCGGGACAGGAGAAAATCAGCCCCAGCATTTT
CASSLTGTGENQPQHF
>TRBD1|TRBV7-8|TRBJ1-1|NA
TGTGCCAGCAGCTTATGGGACAGAAACACTGAAGCTTTCTTT
CASSLWDRNTEAFF
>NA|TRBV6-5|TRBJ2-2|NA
TGTGCCAGCAGTCCACAACCCCTCACCGGGGAGCTGTTTTTT
CASSPQPLTGELFF
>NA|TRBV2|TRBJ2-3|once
TGTGCCAGCAGTTTCGGGGGCACAGATACGCAGTATTTT
CASSFGGTDTQYF
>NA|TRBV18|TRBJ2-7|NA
TGTGCCAGCTCACCAATGACACTCCTCTCCTACGAGCAGTACTTC
CASSPMTLLSYEQYF
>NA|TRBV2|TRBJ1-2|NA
TGTGCCAGCAGGGGGGGGGACGGAGGCCCATATTGGGGTGGCGGCTACACCTTC
CASRGGDGGPYWGGGYTF
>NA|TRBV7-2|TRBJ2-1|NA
TGTGCCAGCAGCTCTGTTTGGGAGCAGTTCTTC
CASSSVWEQFF
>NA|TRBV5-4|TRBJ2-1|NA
TGTGCCAGCAGCTTGGGGGGATCGGGCGGGTCCTACAATGAGCAGTTCTTC
CASSLGGSGGSYNEQFF
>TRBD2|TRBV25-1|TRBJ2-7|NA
TGTGCCAGCAGCGACGACACGACTCCGGGACTAGCTCCCTACGAGCAGTACTTC
CASSDDTTPGLAPYEQYF